This note documents a single T cell receptor beta chain sequence. What it binds is not known. This sample is part of a study of cytomegalovirus exposure and HLA in healthy donors. Study-level information: There were 100 million to 130 million unique TCR beta sequences, drawn from 180 million or so T cells, in an earlier analysis. Study-wide results and caveats: Across donors, presence/absence analyses took sequencing depth to be roughly uniform.

The V segment lost 0 bases and the J segment 2 bases; nucleotides outside the gene matches: 3. CDR3 length: 15 amino acids. CDR1 and CDR2 (germline): SGHRS, YFSETQ. 60 Vbeta and 13 Jbeta primers were used in PCR. Original handling: Approximately 78 million unique TCR beta chains, roughly 11 million of them shared, were counted by a later analysis. The repertoire was sequenced with immunoSEQ multiplex PCR; TCRdb's copy has only in-frame clones and lacks some. V and J calls and clone size follow that table, whereas D and trimming were derived from the DNA. This table has under 150,000 clones, about three quarters appearing once.

Sequencing was performed on PBMCs. The genes are TRBV5-1 and TRBJ1-1; TRBD1 matches at 8 bases. The TCR sequence derives from a female donor in good health and CMV-seropositive. The CDR3 DNA reads TGCGCCAGCAGCTTGGTCCAGGGGGCTAACACTGAAGCTTTCTTT. It translates to CASSLVQGANTEAFF.